This entry lists 23 T cell receptor beta chains sequenced from one sample in a study of neurological immune-mediated disorders. TCRdb reanalysed the 5' RACE reads using MiXCR and keeps one entry per CDR3 protein. The data show 25,000 or so distinct CDR3 sequences, with approximately 12% seen just once and 6.5% to 9% held by the top ten. Sequencing input: PBMCs. The receptor set was obtained from a man aged 55 to 70 in good health.

The sample holds many counts of this clonotype. This chain joins TRBV3-1 and TRBJ2-7; no definite D call. V lost 0 bases, J lost 3 bases, and 12 bases lay in between. This CDR3 is built from 15 residues. Germline assignment: CDR1 LGHDT and CDR2 YNNKEL (reference sequence). This CDR3 reads CASSQDWAEYYEQYF. The DNA of the CDR3 is TGTGCCAGCAGCCAAGATTGGGCAGAATACTACGAGCAGTACTTC.

This clonotype has ten or more counts. The rearrangement uses TRBV24-1 and TRBJ2-1; D uncertain. Germline V lookup: CDR1 KGHDR, CDR2 SFDVKD. Trimming stripped 9 bases from V and 8 bases from J, with 25 bases between. The CDR3 consists of 16 residues. The DNA of the CDR3 is TGTGCCACCGCCGGTCGAGGTGGACGGGCATGGGATGAGCAGTTCTTC. Translated: CATAGRGGRAWDEQFF.

This clonotype has just one count. In DNA form, the CDR3 reads TGTGCCAGCCCCTCGCTCCGAGGGGGCAAAAACATTCAGTACTTC. Translating gives CASPSLRGGKNIQYF. The gene calls are TRBV7-8 and TRBJ2-4; possibly TRBD1 for D (6 bases). The CDR3 is 15 amino acids. V dropped 8 bases and J dropped 3 bases, with 17 bases sitting between them. CDR1 and CDR2 (germline): SGHVS, FQNEAQ.

In regard to this clonotype: Relative to the germline gene, one junction end is altered; a read error may explain this. V usage is TRBV5-1 and J usage is TRBJ2-3; D gene unclear. The CDR3 sequence is 14 residues long. The germline V gene encodes CDR1 SGHRS and CDR2 YFSETQ. The CDR3 loop reads CANSLVDVTDTRYF. The CDR3, as DNA: TGCGCCAACAGCTTGGTGGATGTCACAGATACGCGGTATTTT.

This clonotype was detected ten times or more. J is TRBJ2-1 and V is TRBV6-6; a possible D gene is TRBD2 (6 bases). CDR3 length: 13 amino acids. V was pared by 6 bases and J by 5 bases, with 11 bases between. Germline V lookup: CDR1 MNHNY, CDR2 SVGAGI (reference sequence). CDR3 sequence: CASRNGGDNEQFF. CDR3 nucleotides: TGTGCCAGCAGAAATGGCGGGGACAATGAGCAGTTCTTC.

There are a few counts of this clonotype. This rearrangement joins TRBV7-2 to TRBJ2-2, with D hard to call. The CDR3 consists of 16 residues. Germline V gene data show CDR1 as SGHTA and CDR2 as FQGNSA. Trimming stripped 5 bases from V and 0 bases from J, with 13 bases between. CDR3 amino acids: CASSPVRASNTGELFF. CDR3 bases: TGTGCCAGCAGCCCCGTACGGGCCTCGAACACCGGGGAGCTGTTTTTT.

This clonotype was picked up many times. V usage is TRBV28 and J usage is TRBJ2-4; 7 bases align to TRBD1. This CDR3 is built from 14 residues. The ends lost 6 bases at V and 2 bases at J; junction bases unmatched: 4. From germline, CDR1 is MDHEN and CDR2 SYDVKM. The CDR3 DNA reads as TGTGCCAGCAGCCAACAGGGGACCAAAAACATTCAGTACTTC. It translates to CASSQQGTKNIQYF. Looking up the rest from reference TRBV28 and TRBJ2-4 gives the full variable domain: DVKVTQSSRYLVKRTGEKVFLECVQDMDHENMFWYRQDPGLGLRLIYFSYDVKMKEKGDIPEGYSVSREKKERFSLILESASTNQTSMYLCASSQQGTKNIQYFGAGTRLSVL.

Worth noting for this clonotype: A read error may produce the germline difference seen at one junction end. The V and J genes are TRBV5-1 and TRBJ2-7; TRBD1 matches 11 bases. CDR1 is SGHRS and CDR2 is YFSETQ in the germline V gene. This CDR3 is built from 15 residues. The CDR3: CASSPGQGASDEQYF. The CDR3 region has the DNA TGCGCCAGCAGCCCCGGACAGGGGGCCTCCGACGAGCAGTACTTC.

The chain combines TRBV20-1 with TRBJ2-7; 8 bases agree with TRBD2. This CDR3 region has 14 residues. J gave up 5 bases and V 5 bases, and 11 bases lay outside the gene matches. Germline V gene data show CDR1 as DFQATT and CDR2 as SNEGSKA (reference sequence). CDR3 loop: CSAGDGRAGNEQYF. In nucleotides, the CDR3 is TGCAGTGCTGGGGACGGGAGGGCCGGGAACGAGCAGTACTTC.

This clonotype was counted at least ten times. V and J are TRBV7-8 and TRBJ2-7, with a tentative D call TRBD2 (5 bases). The CDR3 totals 15 residues. V dropped 2 bases and J dropped 3 bases, with 14 bases sitting between them. In germline, CDR1 is SGHVS, CDR2 FQNEAQ. The CDR3 reads CASSLLTAGDYEQYF. The CDR3, as DNA: TGTGCCAGCAGCTTACTCACAGCCGGGGACTACGAGCAGTACTTC.

Turning to this clonotype: Its ends do not fully match the called genes, so a read error is possible. The chain couples TRBV4-1 to TRBJ1-5, with no clear D. CDR3 length: 14 amino acids. CDR1 is MGHRA and CDR2 is YSYEKL in the germline V gene. The CDR3 bases are TGCGCCAGCATCCAAGATCTCGTGGGCCGGCCCCGGCATTTT. Protein product: CASIQDLVGRPRHF.

The sample holds many counts of this clonotype. The gene calls are TRBV12-3 or TRBV12-4 and TRBJ2-1; D is unclear. V lost 3 bases and J 7 bases, leaving 13 bases between the germline ends. The CDR3 spans 14 residues. In nucleotides, the CDR3 is TGTGCCAGCAGTTTCCCGGAGATGTATAATGAGCAGTTCTTC. Translated, it gives CASSFPEMYNEQFF.

This clonotype showed up many times. The chain uses TRBV5-1 and TRBJ1-2; D is possibly TRBD1 (5 bases). The germline V gene has CDR1 SGHRS and CDR2 YFSETQ. V lost 3 bases and J lost 7, with 19 bases in between. This CDR3 region has 15 residues. CDR3 sequence: CASSSQGIGRSGYTF. The CDR3 coding sequence is TGCGCCAGCAGCTCTCAGGGAATTGGGAGGAGTGGCTACACCTTC.

This clonotype was seen repeatedly, ten times or more. V and J are TRBV7-9 and TRBJ1-1; a possible D gene is TRBD1 (5 bases). V gave up 1 base and J gave up 11 bases, with 14 bases separating them. The CDR3 spans 13 residues. Germline-derived CDR1 and CDR2 are SEHNR and FQNEAQ (reference sequence). CDR3 DNA sequence: TGTGCCAGCAGCTTAGACGGTGGGGCAGCCGCTTTCTTT. Its translation: CASSLDGGAAAFF.

This clonotype was picked up many times. The V call is TRBV5-1, the J call TRBJ2-7, with 7 bases aligning to TRBD1. The CDR3 covers 14 residues. Germline lookup yields CDR1 SGHRS and CDR2 YFSETQ. The V and J ends lost 4 bases and 4 bases, in that order; junction bases with no gene match: 8. This CDR3 reads CASSGQGVVYEQYF. In DNA, the CDR3 is TGCGCCAGCAGCGGGCAGGGGGTCGTTTACGAGCAGTACTTC.

This clonotype was picked up many times. J is TRBJ2-3 and V is TRBV12-3 or TRBV12-4; the D call may be TRBD1 or TRBD2 (5 bases each). This CDR3 is built from 16 residues. The V end lost 2 bases, the J end lost 2 bases, and 14 bases lay between the germline ends. The CDR3: CASSLRRDGYTDTQYF. CDR3 sequence (DNA): TGTGCCAGCAGTTTACGCCGGGACGGCTACACAGATACGCAGTATTTT.

This clonotype appeared many times. As DNA, the CDR3 is TGTGCCACCAGTGATTGGGGGACTAGCGGGATAGATGAGCAGTTCTTC. Encoded protein: CATSDWGTSGIDEQFF. This sequence joins TRBV24-1 and TRBJ2-1, with 13 bases fitting TRBD2. From germline, CDR1 is KGHDR and CDR2 SFDVKD. The CDR3 is 16 residues long. V lost 2 bases, J lost 8 bases, and 5 bases stayed unmatched.

In this sample, this clonotype turned up many times. The J gene is TRBJ2-5, the V gene TRBV6-5, with 8 bases fitting TRBD1. With 0 bases clipped from V and 2 bases from J, the junction kept 5 bases outside the gene matches. This CDR3 has 16 residues. CDR1 and CDR2 (germline): MNHEY, SVGAGI. The CDR3 protein is CASSYSRGPRQETQYF. In DNA form, the CDR3 reads TGTGCCAGCAGTTACTCCAGGGGGCCCCGTCAAGAGACCCAGTACTTC.

This clonotype was counted ten times or more. The genes are TRBV7-3 and TRBJ2-1; 7 bases are shared with TRBD2. The CDR3 runs 15 residues. Trimming removed 8 bases from V and 5 bases from J; junction bases left unmatched: 12. Germline assignment: CDR1 SGHTA and CDR2 FQGTGA. CDR3 nucleotide sequence: TGTGCCAGCGGGGAGCCGGGACTATACAACAATGAGCAGTTCTTC. It codes for CASGEPGLYNNEQFF. The whole variable domain, remainder taken from reference TRBV7-3 and TRBJ2-1, is GAGVSQTPSNKVTEKGKYVELRCDPISGHTALYWYRQSLGQGPEFLIYFQGTGAADDSGLPNDRFFAVRPEGSVSTLKIQRTERGDSAVYLCASGEPGLYNNEQFFGPGTRLTVL.

This clonotype was seen repeatedly, ten times or more. The rearrangement uses TRBV5-1 and TRBJ1-1; D is undetermined. Trimming left V 5 bases short and J 0 bases short, with 8 bases between. CDR3 length: 13 residues. Germline CDR1 is SGHRS and CDR2 is YFSETQ. The CDR3 region is CASRAGMNTEAFF. The CDR3 nucleotides read TGCGCCAGCAGAGCGGGCATGAACACTGAAGCTTTCTTT.

This clonotype has a handful of counts. The chain is built from TRBV7-9 and TRBJ1-4; D uncertain. This CDR3 comprises 15 residues. Germline V CDR1 and CDR2: SEHNR, FQNEAQ (reference sequence). Trimming left V 1 base short and J 3 bases short, with 9 bases between. For the CDR3, the DNA is TGTGCCAGCAGCTTAGTGGTTGCGGCTAATGAAAAACTGTTTTTT. Translated, it gives CASSLVVAANEKLFF. The complete variable domain, with remaining parts taken from reference TRBV7-9 and TRBJ1-4, reads DTGVSQNPRHKITKRGQNVTFRCDPISEHNRLYWYRQTLGQGPEFLTYFQNEAQLEKSRLLSDRFSAERPKGSFSTLEIQRTEQGDSAMYLCASSLVVAANEKLFFGSGTQLSVL.

This clonotype was picked up many times. J is TRBJ2-5 and V is TRBV5-1; 10 bases are a match to TRBD2. The germline V gene encodes CDR1 SGHRS and CDR2 YFSETQ. The CDR3 loop spans 16 amino acids. V was pared by 0 bases and J by 5 bases, with 7 bases of the junction left unmatched. CDR3 DNA: TGCGCCAGCAGCTTGGTGTCTAGCGGGAGAGGTGAGACCCAGTACTTC. It specifies CASSLVSSGRGETQYF.

This clonotype is medium-sized. The chain employs TRBV5-1 and TRBJ2-7, with TRBD2 identical over 9 bases. V lost 3 bases to trimming and J lost 3 bases; unmatched junction nucleotides: 7. The V gene's germline CDR1 is SGHRS and CDR2 YFSETQ. This CDR3 spans 15 amino acids. Here the CDR3 reads CASSSLASGNYEQYF. CDR3 sequence (DNA): TGCGCCAGCAGCTCACTTGCTAGCGGGAACTACGAGCAGTACTTC.